The present T cell receptor (beta chain) was sequenced within a study of early T cells in non-severe SARS-CoV-2 infection. In the study overall: The authors sequenced bulk RNA from unsorted whole blood, leaving chains unpaired. Study results and limitations: Using VDJdb, the matching emphasized anti-spike CD8 responses while missing private and CD4 specificities.

The protocol attached unique molecular identifiers to individual cDNA molecules. Each CDR3 protein gets one entry after TCRdb re-called the 5' RACE reads with MiXCR. In the table there are some 30,000 distinct CDR3 sequences, about 3% of which are singletons. Ten or more counts support this clonotype. Its target is not known. With 4 bases clipped from V and 1 base from J, the junction kept 9 bases outside the gene matches. CDR1 SGHNT and CDR2 YYREEE come from the germline V gene (reference sequence). The CDR3 extends over 17 amino acids. V gene TRBV5-4 combines with J gene TRBJ2-3; 10 positions agree with TRBD2. The receptor was isolated from an adult who was a healthcare worker with PCR-confirmed SARS-CoV-2 infection or an uninfected control (not recorded which). The sequenced material came from whole blood. CDR3 amino acids: CASSLTRLAGRTDTQYF. In DNA form, the CDR3 reads TGTGCCAGCAGCCTAACAAGACTAGCGGGTCGCACAGATACGCAGTATTTT.